This TCR beta chain was sequenced for a study of molecular identifiers for immune sequencing clone quantification. MiXCR, run by TCRdb on the PCR reads, gives a single entry per CDR3 protein. The sample lists approximately 670,000 distinct CDR3 sequences, about 20% seen once, with 0.85% in the top ten. This clonotype was counted ten times or more. The CDR3 sequence is 14 residues long. V was cut by 3 bases and J by 5 bases, with 14 bases left in between. Germline V lookup: CDR1 KGHSH, CDR2 LQKENI. Based on a CD8+CD4-CCR7+CD45RA+ profile, naive CD8 T cells were sorted. The source material was naive CD8+ T cells from blood, with Jurkat cell RNA spiked in. Subset in this sample: FACS-sorted CD8+CD4-CCR7+CD45RA+ naive T cells. The TCR sequence derives from a human donor in good health. Some libraries in this study had Jurkat cell RNA spiked in. The chain uses TRBV18 and TRBJ2-7; D perhaps matches TRBD1 (5 bases). The CDR3 nucleotides are TGTGCCAGCTCACCTGCAGGGTCGTGGGACGAGCAGTACTTC. Amino acids: CASSPAGSWDEQYF.